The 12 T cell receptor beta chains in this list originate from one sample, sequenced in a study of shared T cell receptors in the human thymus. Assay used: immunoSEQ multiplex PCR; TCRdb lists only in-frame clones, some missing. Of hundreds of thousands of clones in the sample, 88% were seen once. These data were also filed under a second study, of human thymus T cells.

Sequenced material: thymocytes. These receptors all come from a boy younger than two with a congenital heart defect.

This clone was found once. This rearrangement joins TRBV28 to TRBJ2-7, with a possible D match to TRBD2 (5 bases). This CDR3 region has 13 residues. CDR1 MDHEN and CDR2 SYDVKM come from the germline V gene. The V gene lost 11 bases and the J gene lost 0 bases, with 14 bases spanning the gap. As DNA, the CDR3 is TGTGCCTCAGCACGAGGGCTCTCCTACGAGCAGTACTTC. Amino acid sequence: CASARGLSYEQYF. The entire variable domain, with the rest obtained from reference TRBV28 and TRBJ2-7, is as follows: DVKVTQSSRYLVKRTGEKVFLECVQDMDHENMFWYRQDPGLGLRLIYFSYDVKMKEKGDIPEGYSVSREKKERFSLILESASTNQTSMYLCASARGLSYEQYFGPGTRLTVT.

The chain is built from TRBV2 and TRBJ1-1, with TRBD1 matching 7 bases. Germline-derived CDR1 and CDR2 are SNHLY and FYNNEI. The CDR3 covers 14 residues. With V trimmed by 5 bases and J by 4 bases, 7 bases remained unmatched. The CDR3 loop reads CASSPQGPSTEAFF. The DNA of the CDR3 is TGTGCCAGCAGTCCACAGGGGCCAAGCACTGAAGCTTTCTTT.

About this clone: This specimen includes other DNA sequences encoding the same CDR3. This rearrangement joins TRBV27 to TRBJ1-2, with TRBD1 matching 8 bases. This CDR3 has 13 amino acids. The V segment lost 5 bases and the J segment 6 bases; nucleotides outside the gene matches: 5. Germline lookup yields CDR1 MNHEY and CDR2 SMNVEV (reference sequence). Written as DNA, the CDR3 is TGTGCCAGCAGTCTAGGACAGGGAGATGGCTACACCTTC. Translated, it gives CASSLGQGDGYTF.

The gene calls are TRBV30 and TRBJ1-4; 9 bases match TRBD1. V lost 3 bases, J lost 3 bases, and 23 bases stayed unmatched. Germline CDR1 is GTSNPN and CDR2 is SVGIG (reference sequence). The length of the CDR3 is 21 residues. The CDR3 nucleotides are TGTGCCTGGAGAAGTTGCCACCACCGGGACAGGGAGGAGTTGGCTAATGAAAAACTGTTTTTT. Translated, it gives CAWRSCHHRDREELANEKLFF. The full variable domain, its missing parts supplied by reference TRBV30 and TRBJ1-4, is SQTIHQWPATLVQPVGSPLSLECTVEGTSNPNLYWYRQAAGRGLQLLFYSVGIGQISSEVPQNLSASRPQDRQFILSSKKLLLSDSGFYLCAWRSCHHRDREELANEKLFFGSGTQLSVL.

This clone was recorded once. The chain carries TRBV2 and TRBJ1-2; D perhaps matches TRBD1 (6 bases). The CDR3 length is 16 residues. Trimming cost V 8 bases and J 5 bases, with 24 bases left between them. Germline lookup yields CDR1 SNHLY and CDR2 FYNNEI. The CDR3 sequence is CASSQGAGASRYGYTF. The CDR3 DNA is TGTGCCAGCTCGCAAGGGGCGGGGGCAAGTAGGTATGGCTACACCTTC.

The CDR3: CASSPYPGGRSYGYTF. In nucleotides, the CDR3 is TGTGCCAGCAGCCCATACCCAGGGGGACGGAGCTATGGCTACACCTTC. The rearrangement uses TRBV4-2 and TRBJ1-2; 7 bases match TRBD1. This CDR3 contains 16 residues. CDR1 is LGHNA and CDR2 is YNFKEQ in the germline V gene. V gave up 4 bases and J gave up 4 bases; unmatched junction bases: 12.

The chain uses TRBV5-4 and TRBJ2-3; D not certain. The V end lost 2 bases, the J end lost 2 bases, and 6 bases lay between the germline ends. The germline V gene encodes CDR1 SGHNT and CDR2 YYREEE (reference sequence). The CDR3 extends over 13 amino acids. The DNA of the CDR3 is TGTGCCAGCAGCTTCCTTCCCACAGATACGCAGTATTTT. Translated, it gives CASSFLPTDTQYF.

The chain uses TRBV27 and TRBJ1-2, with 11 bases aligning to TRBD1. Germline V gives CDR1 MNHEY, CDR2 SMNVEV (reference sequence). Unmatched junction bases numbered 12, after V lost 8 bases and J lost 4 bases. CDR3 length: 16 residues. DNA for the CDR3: TGTGCCAGCGCCGAGAGGGCGGACAGGGGGCCCTATGGCTACACCTTC. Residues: CASAERADRGPYGYTF.

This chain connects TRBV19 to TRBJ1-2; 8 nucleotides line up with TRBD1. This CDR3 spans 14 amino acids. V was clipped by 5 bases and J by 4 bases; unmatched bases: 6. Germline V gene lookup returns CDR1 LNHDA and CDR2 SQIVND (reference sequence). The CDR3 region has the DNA TGTGCCAGTAGTTCGGACAGGGTAGGCTATGGCTACACCTTC. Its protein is CASSSDRVGYGYTF.

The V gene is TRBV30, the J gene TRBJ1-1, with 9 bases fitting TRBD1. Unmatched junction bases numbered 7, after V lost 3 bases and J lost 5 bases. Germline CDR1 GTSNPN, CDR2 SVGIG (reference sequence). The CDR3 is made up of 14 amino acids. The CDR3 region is CAWRPGTGRTEAFF. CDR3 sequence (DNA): TGTGCCTGGAGACCGGGGACAGGGAGGACTGAAGCTTTCTTT.

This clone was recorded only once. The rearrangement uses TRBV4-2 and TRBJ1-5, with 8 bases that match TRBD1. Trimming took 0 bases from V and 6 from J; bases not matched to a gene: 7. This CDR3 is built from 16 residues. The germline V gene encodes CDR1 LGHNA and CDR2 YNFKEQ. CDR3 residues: CASSQEVPDRGQPQHF. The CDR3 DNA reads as TGTGCCAGCAGCCAAGAGGTACCCGACAGGGGTCAGCCCCAGCATTTT.

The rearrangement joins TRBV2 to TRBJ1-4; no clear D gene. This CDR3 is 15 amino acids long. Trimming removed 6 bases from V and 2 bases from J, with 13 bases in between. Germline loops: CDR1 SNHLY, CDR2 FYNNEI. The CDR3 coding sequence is TGTGCCAGCAGCCCCCGACACCCTACTAATGAAAAACTGTTTTTT. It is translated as CASSPRHPTNEKLFF.